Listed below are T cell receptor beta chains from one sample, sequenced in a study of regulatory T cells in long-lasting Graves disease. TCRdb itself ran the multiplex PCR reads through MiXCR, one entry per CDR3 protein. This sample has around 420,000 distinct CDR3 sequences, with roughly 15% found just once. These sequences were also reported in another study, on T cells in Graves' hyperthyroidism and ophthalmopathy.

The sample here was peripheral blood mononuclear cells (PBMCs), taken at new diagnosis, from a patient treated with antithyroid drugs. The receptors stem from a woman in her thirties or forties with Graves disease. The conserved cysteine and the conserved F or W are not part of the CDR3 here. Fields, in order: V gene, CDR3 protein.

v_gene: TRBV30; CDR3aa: AWSPRVTSGYNEQF
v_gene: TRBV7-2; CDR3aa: ASSSASYVAQY
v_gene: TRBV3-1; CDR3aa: ASSQDAGTGAYGYT
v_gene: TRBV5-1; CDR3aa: ASSPGTGGETQC
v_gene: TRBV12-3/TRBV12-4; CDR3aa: ASTLGSSGSYNEQF
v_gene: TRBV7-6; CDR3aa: ASSPGTSRQETQY
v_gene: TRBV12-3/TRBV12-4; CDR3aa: ASSLALLAGNNEQF
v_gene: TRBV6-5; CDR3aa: ASSYQAGGPSDTQY
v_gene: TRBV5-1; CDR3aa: ASTDERFYGYT
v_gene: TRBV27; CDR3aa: ASSAQTGTSGSKTQY
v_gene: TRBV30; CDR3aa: AWTRGSPLNEQF
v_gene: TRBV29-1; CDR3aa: SAGTSRYEQY
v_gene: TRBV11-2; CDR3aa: ASRHTIGGDNSPLH
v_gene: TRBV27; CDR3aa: ASSLDLRTGELF
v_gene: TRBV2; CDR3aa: AGRIFGTGGGDTEAF
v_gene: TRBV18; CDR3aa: ASSPDLTVAEQY
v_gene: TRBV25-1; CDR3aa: ASSEYEGQANYGYT
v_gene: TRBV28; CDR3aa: ASTPGFLKPQH
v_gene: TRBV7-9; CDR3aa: ASSLAGGNEQF
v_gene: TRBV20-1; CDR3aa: SARDWRSRSGYGYT
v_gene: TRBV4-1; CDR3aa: ASSQDQGSQETQY
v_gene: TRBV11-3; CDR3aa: ASSWGMNSNEQF
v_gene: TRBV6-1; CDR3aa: ASRQKGGFWSNQPQH
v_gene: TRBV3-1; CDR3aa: ASSQVNSGKAGELF
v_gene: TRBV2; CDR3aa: ASKGLMNTGELF
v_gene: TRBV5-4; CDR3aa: ASSVSGRAADTQY
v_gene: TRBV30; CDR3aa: AWSVLAVNEQF
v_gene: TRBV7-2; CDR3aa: ASGGQPQH
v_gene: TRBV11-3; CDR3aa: ASSTWTSGNPNEQF
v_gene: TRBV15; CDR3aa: ATSRDDRSFNEQF
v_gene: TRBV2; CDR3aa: ASSLQDTRSDTQY
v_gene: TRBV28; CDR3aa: ASSSPRGDYGYT
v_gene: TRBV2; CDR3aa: ASRKDRGVEAF
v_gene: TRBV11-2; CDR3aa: ASSLTGSYNSPLH
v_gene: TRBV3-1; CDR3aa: ASSQKALDAGANVLT
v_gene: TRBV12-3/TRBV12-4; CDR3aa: ASTLLQPGQGYGYT
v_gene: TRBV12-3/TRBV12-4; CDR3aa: ASSPAGEGVSSYNEQF
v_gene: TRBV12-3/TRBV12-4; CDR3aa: ASSQNTEAF
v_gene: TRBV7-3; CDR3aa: ASSPNGGAGANVLT
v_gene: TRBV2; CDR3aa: ASWDYSNTGELF
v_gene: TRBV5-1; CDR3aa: ARNDGTVSTDTQY
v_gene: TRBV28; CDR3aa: ASSQPGLAYINEQF
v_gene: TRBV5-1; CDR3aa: ASSLETGSGANVLT
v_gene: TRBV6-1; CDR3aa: ASSSPGLAGSYNEQF
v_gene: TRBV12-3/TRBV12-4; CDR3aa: ASGPPGGSRYNEQF
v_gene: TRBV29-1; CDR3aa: SVAGQSGYT
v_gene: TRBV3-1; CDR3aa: ASSQRDSGKETQY
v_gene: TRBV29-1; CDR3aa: SVRTSYEQY
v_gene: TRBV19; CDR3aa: ASRAFNSNQPQH
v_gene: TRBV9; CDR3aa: ASSSATSSTDTQY
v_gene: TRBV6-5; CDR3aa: ASSHSGNTEAF
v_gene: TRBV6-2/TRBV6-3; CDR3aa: ASSSLAGAAGELF
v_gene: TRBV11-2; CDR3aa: ASSAGTSGSPSYEQY
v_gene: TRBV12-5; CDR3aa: ASGNPPGLAGDRAYNEQF
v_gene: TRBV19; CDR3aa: ASTRDSRGNTEAF